This T cell receptor (beta chain) is from a study of blood T cell repertoires in COVID-19. Study in general: T cells, B-cell-depleted T cells, or PBMCs provided the cDNA or gDNA that served as material.

The germline V gene encodes CDR1 MNHEY and CDR2 SVGAGI. With 7 bases removed from V and 2 bases from J, the gap between germline ends came to 8 bases. This CDR3 region has 13 residues. Original processing notes: From reference gene primer amplification, estimates of nucleated cell counts were derived. TCRdb's copy holds only in-frame clones and misses some; the assay was immunoSEQ multiplex PCR. V, J and clone size are taken as reported in that table, and D and trimming were inferred from the DNA itself. This sample yields about 130,000 clones, of which 60% to 80% are seen a single time; over 9.5% belongs to the top ten.

This TCR derives from a man aged 55 to 70 who had recovered from COVID-19. Sample: peripheral blood. The V call is TRBV6-5, the J call TRBJ2-2, with a tentative D call TRBD2 (6 bases). The CDR3 DNA reads as TGTGCCAGCAACGGGGGTAACACCGGGGAGCTGTTTTTT. Translating it yields CASNGGNTGELFF.